Reported below is one T cell receptor beta chain. Its antigen is not yet known. Per-base quality was not reported, and no clone a single base away is much larger than it. The sample originates from a study of OX40 agonist ivuxolimab in advanced cancers. Notes on the research overall: The costimulatory receptor OX40 (CD134) was targeted by ivuxolimab, a fully human IgG2 agonistic monoclonal antibody. Intravenous ivuxolimab was administered to patients every 2 weeks at six dose levels: 0.01, 0.1, 0.3, 1.5, 3 and 10 mg/kg. Of the approximately 53 patients in dose escalation, around 19 had hepatocellular carcinoma, about 15 had melanoma, 9 had renal cell carcinoma and 9 had head and neck cancer. Peripheral TCRbeta sequencing aimed to test whether ivuxolimab altered TCR sequence diversity and caused clonal T-cell expansion. In the dose-escalation cohort, 65% to 90% of patients were male, and the mean age was approximately 64 years, with a range of about 23 to 85. The paper covers the monotherapy dose-escalation part of the phase I ivuxolimab trial, which included N ≈ 57 patients. Patients were allowed to have had prior anti-PD-1, anti-PD-L1 or anti-CTLA-4 therapy, and roughly 40% of the dose-escalation patients had been treated with checkpoint inhibitors. Partial responses were achieved by three dose-escalation patients, of whom one had hepatocellular carcinoma and two had cutaneous melanoma. Broad study findings and their caveats: In the 0.1-3.0 mg/kg groups, partial responders had among the lowest normalized peripheral clonal expansion, particularly in CD8+ T cells. On average, CD8+ T cells showed more expanded clones than CD4+ T cells after ivuxolimab. The antigen specificity of the clonally expanded peripheral T cells was not determined. Clonal expansion of both CD4+ and CD8+ blood T cells was observed from baseline to week 6 at doses 0.1 to 3.0 mg/kg. Low levels of normalized T-cell clonal expansion were also seen in some patients who did not respond.

CDR1 and CDR2 were assigned from the germline V gene as SGDLS and YYNGEE. The CDR3 runs 17 residues from the cysteine to the phenylalanine. The retained sequence is limited to the CDR3, 51 bases, with the frame set at the first base. Here V drops 0 bases and J drops 3 bases, and the junction holds 10 bases not matched to any gene. The trial excluded patients who had a history of autoimmune disease or who were on systemic immunosuppression. Peripheral blood for TCR sequencing was collected from all dose cohorts at baseline, on cycle 4 day 1, and on cycle 7 day 1. Samples were obtained from an open-label, multicenter, first-in-human phase I dose-escalation trial of ivuxolimab. The trial enrolled adults with locally advanced or metastatic head and neck squamous cell, hepatocellular, melanoma or renal cell carcinoma. Before TCR sequencing, CD4+ T cells and CD8+ T cells were sorted from peripheral blood as separate populations.

To sequence the TCRbeta CDR3 region, genomic DNA was isolated from the sorted cells. TCRbeta CDR3 regions were sequenced using the immunoSEQ Assay. Sourced from immuneACCESS, this table was stored by TCRdb with only in-frame sequences that have V and J called. A share of the clones is absent; for the studies checked, an unresolved V gene accounts for under half, and the remainder has no known explanation. The sample has under 13,000 clones on record, roughly 73% of them singletons. The top ten constitute 25% to 40% of the sample. This receptor chain uses TRBV9 and TRBJ2-7; 9 central nucleotides agree with TRBD2. This clonotype was sampled from an adult with an advanced solid tumor such as melanoma, head and neck, liver or kidney cancer. Material: CD4+ or CD8+ T cells sorted from blood, obtained in a trial of the OX40 agonist ivuxolimab. The nucleotide sequence reads as follows: TGTGCCAGCAGCGTAGATGGGACGCGAGCGGGGGGCTACGAGCAGTACTTC. It translates to CASSVDGTRAGGYEQYF.